Listed below are T cell receptor beta chains from one sample, sequenced in a study of cytomegalovirus exposure and HLA in healthy donors. Assay used: immunoSEQ multiplex PCR; TCRdb lists only in-frame clones, some missing. The repertoire holds 100,000 to 150,000 clones, around 73% seen once, with approximately 4.3% in the top ten. The sample consisted of PBMCs. The receptors originated from a man aged 55 to 70 in good health and CMV-seropositive. Both conserved end residues are part of each CDR3. A D gene is named only where the DNA matches it firmly. The listing skips clone size in some rows; elsewhere it reads once, few, many or a size class.

v_gene	d_gene	abundance	j_gene	CDR3nt	CDR3aa
TRBV6-6	NA	NA	TRBJ1-1	TGTGCCAGCAGTCCCCAGGGAGGCACTGAAGCTTTCTTT	CASSPQGGTEAFF
TRBV27	TRBD1	NA	TRBJ2-3	TGTGCCACCCTACCTGGACAGGACGGAGATACGCAGTATTTT	CATLPGQDGDTQYF
TRBV2	TRBD1	NA	TRBJ1-6	TGTGCCAGCAGTGTTCAGGGGGCGAATTCACCCCTCCACTTT	CASSVQGANSPLHF
TRBV5-1	TRBD1	NA	TRBJ1-6	TGCGCCAGCAGCTTGGACAGGGGTCTAAATAATTCACCCCTCCACTTT	CASSLDRGLNNSPLHF
TRBV30	TRBD1	NA	TRBJ2-5	TGTGCCTGGAGTGAGGGGTACGTGGGACAGGGGCAAGAGACCCAGTACTTC	CAWSEGYVGQGQETQYF
TRBV15	NA	NA	TRBJ2-1	TGTGCCACCAGCAGTCTACAGGGCTCTGAGCAGTTCTTC	CATSSLQGSEQFF
TRBV11-2	NA	NA	TRBJ2-5	TGTGCCAGCAGCTTAGACAGGGTTTCCGATGGGACCCAGTACTTC	CASSLDRVSDGTQYF
TRBV2	TRBD1	few	TRBJ1-2	TGTGCCAGCAAAGGGACAGTTTATTCCCAAAGCAATGGCTACACCTTC	CASKGTVYSQSNGYTF
TRBV19	TRBD1	NA	TRBJ1-2	TGTGCCAGTAGTCCTCCCGGGACAGGCTATGGCTACACCTTC	CASSPPGTGYGYTF
TRBV10-1	TRBD2	NA	TRBJ2-5	TGCGCCAGCAGTGACCGGACTAGCGGGGGTCGGGAGACCCAGTACTTC	CASSDRTSGGRETQYF
TRBV18	TRBD1	once	TRBJ1-5	TGTGCCAGCTCAGCGACAGGGGGAGACAATCAGCCCCAGCATTTT	CASSATGGDNQPQHF
TRBV18	NA	NA	TRBJ1-1	TGTGCCAGCTCACCCGGCAGGGAAGGGGCTTTCTTT	CASSPGREGAFF
TRBV7-2	TRBD1	NA	TRBJ2-1	TGTGCCAGTAGTACAGGGGTGTCCTACAATGAGCAGTTCTTC	CASSTGVSYNEQFF
TRBV27	TRBD1	NA	TRBJ1-2	TGTGCCAGCAGTCAGGGGGCCCTTAACTATGGCTACACCTTC	CASSQGALNYGYTF
TRBV5-1	TRBD2	NA	TRBJ2-1	TGCGCCAGCACCCGAGCACCTTCTAGCGGGGATTTGATTCGGAGCTCCTACAATGAGCAGTTCTTC	CASTRAPSSGDLIRSSYNEQFF
TRBV9	NA	NA	TRBJ1-1	TGTGCCAGCAGCGCTAGGGGGACGGGGATGGGGACTGAAGCTTTCTTT	CASSARGTGMGTEAFF
TRBV14	TRBD1	NA	TRBJ1-6	TGTGCCAGCAGCCAGCAGGGACAGGGGACACCCCTCCACTTT	CASSQQGQGTPLHF
TRBV5-1	TRBD1	NA	TRBJ1-2	TGCGCCAGCAGCCCCTCCTTGGGACAGGGGACTGGCTACACCTTC	CASSPSLGQGTGYTF
TRBV6-6	TRBD1	NA	TRBJ1-2	TGTGCCAGCAGTGCCCGGGACAGGGAGCCCTATGGCTACACCTTC	CASSARDREPYGYTF
TRBV28	TRBD1	NA	TRBJ2-7	TGTGCCAGCAGTACTAGACAGGGTAGTCTCTACGAGCAGTACTTC	CASSTRQGSLYEQYF
TRBV9	TRBD1	NA	TRBJ1-3	TGTGCCAGCAGCGTAGAGACAGGGGGCCTGAACACCATATATTTT	CASSVETGGLNTIYF
TRBV6-6	NA	NA	TRBJ2-6	TGTGCCAGCACCAAGGACGGGAGCTCTGGGGCCAACGTCCTGACTTTC	CASTKDGSSGANVLTF
TRBV4-1	NA	few	TRBJ1-2	TGCGCCAGCAGCCAAGTCTTACCCGTTTACGGGGTCGGCTACCCCTTC	CASSQVLPVYGVGYPF
TRBV2	TRBD1	NA	TRBJ1-2	TGTGCCAGCATTATGGACAGGGGGGATGGCTACACCTTC	CASIMDRGDGYTF
TRBV19	TRBD1	NA	TRBJ2-2	TGTGCCAGTATCCTCCGACAGGGGGCAAACACCGGGGAGCTGTTTTTT	CASILRQGANTGELFF
TRBV2	NA	NA	TRBJ2-1	TGTGCCAGCACGATTACTAGTTTGGAGCAGTTCTTC	CASTITSLEQFF
TRBV29-1	NA	NA	TRBJ2-5	TGCAGCGCCCTCCACGAGGAGACCCAGTACTTC	CSALHEETQYF
TRBV7-9	NA	few	TRBJ1-5	TGTGCCAGCAGCTTAGGGAGGGGCGGCAATCAGCCCCAGCATTTT	CASSLGRGGNQPQHF
TRBV29-1	TRBD1	once	TRBJ2-7	TGCAGCGTTGCGCGACAGGGGAGCTCCTACGAGCAGTACTTC	CSVARQGSSYEQYF
TRBV7-9	TRBD2	NA	TRBJ2-7	TGTGCCAGCAGCTTAGCGCTAGCGGGGAACCTCGAGCAGTACTTC	CASSLALAGNLEQYF
TRBV9	TRBD2	NA	TRBJ2-7	TGTGCCAGCAGCGTAGAGGGGACTAGTGTCGAGCAGTACTTC	CASSVEGTSVEQYF
TRBV5-4	NA	NA	TRBJ1-3	TGTGCCAGCAGCGGTTCGACACTTACTGGAAACACCATATATTTT	CASSGSTLTGNTIYF
TRBV5-6	NA	NA	TRBJ2-7	TGTGCCAGCAGCTTGGCCCCCACAGGGTACGAGGTGCAGTACTTC	CASSLAPTGYEVQYF
TRBV18	NA	NA	TRBJ1-3	TGTGCCAGCTCAACGCTGGACATTTCTGGAAACACCATATATTTT	CASSTLDISGNTIYF
TRBV6-1	TRBD1	once	TRBJ1-6	TGTGCCAGCAGTGATCAACCGGGACAGGGATCACCCCTCCACTTT	CASSDQPGQGSPLHF
TRBV11-3	NA	once	TRBJ2-2	TGTGCCAGCAGCATCGACGGATTCGGGAAGAACACCGGGGAGCTGTTTTTT	CASSIDGFGKNTGELFF
TRBV5-3	NA	NA	TRBJ2-3	TGTGCCAGAAGCTTAGGGGGTTCGGGCACAGATACGCAGTATTTT	CARSLGGSGTDTQYF
TRBV6-6	NA	NA	TRBJ1-6	TGTGCCAGCACCGGCTCCTATAATTCACCCCTCCACTTT	CASTGSYNSPLHF
TRBV7-9	NA	NA	TRBJ2-3	TGTGCCAGCAGCTGGAGTTCAGATACGCAGTATTTT	CASSWSSDTQYF
TRBV2	NA	NA	TRBJ2-3	TGTGCCAGCAGTGAGAGACTACACACAGATACGCAGTATTTT	CASSERLHTDTQYF
TRBV7-6	NA	NA	TRBJ2-1	TGTGCCAGCAGCGCTGCACCAGGGGGGCGGGAGTTCTTC	CASSAAPGGREFF
TRBV5-1	NA	NA	TRBJ2-3	TGCGCCAGCAGCTTGGTTAAGTTAGCAGATACGCAGTATTTT	CASSLVKLADTQYF
TRBV10-2	TRBD2	once	TRBJ2-3	TGCGCCAGCGGGACTACACGCACAGATACGCAGTATTTT	CASGTTRTDTQYF